One and the same sample provided the 28 T cell receptor beta chains below, sequenced in a study of PD-1 blockade in classical Hodgkin lymphoma. Every one of the patients relapsed after autologous stem cell transplantation (brentuximab vedotin exposure was variable). Clones were read by immunoSEQ multiplex PCR, and TCRdb kept only the in-frame ones, dropping some. The sample includes tens of thousands of clones, 70% of them seen just once. Sequencing used peripheral blood mononuclear cells (PBMCs), obtained before the second cycle of nivolumab. These receptors originate from a human donor with classical Hodgkin lymphoma.

J is TRBJ2-3 and V is TRBV5-1; 8 bases are shared with TRBD1. The length of the CDR3 is 14 residues. Germline trimming cut 7 bases from V and 5 bases from J; bases unmatched to any gene: 9. Looked up from germline, CDR1 is SGHRS and CDR2 is YFSETQ. CDR3 sequence reads: CASYDRGGRDTQYF. Written as DNA, the CDR3 is TGCGCCAGCTATGACAGGGGTGGCAGAGATACGCAGTATTTT.

The V call is TRBV28, the J call TRBJ1-2, with D hard to call. V lost 7 bases, J lost 8 bases, and 14 bases lay in between. This CDR3 has 12 amino acids. The germline V gene has CDR1 MDHEN and CDR2 SYDVKM. The CDR3 region is CASTPSFQGYTF. The DNA of the CDR3 is TGTGCCAGCACCCCGAGTTTCCAGGGCTACACCTTC.

The CDR3 loop is CASSPDSSGANVLTF. The CDR3 DNA reads TGTGCCAGCTCACCCGACTCCTCTGGGGCCAACGTCCTGACTTTC. The gene calls are TRBV18 and TRBJ2-6; D uncertain. V lost 3 bases and J 0 bases, leaving 6 bases between the germline ends. The CDR3 extends over 15 amino acids. Germline V lookup: CDR1 KGHSH, CDR2 LQKENI.

The chain uses TRBV5-4 and TRBJ2-5; maybe TRBD1 (6 bases). Germline loops: CDR1 SGHNT, CDR2 YYREEE (reference sequence). V gave up 4 bases and J gave up 5 bases, with 18 bases separating them. The CDR3 is 15 amino acids. The CDR3 DNA reads TGTGCCAGCAGCGTGCCTTCAGGGGTTGGGGAGACCCAGTACTTC. Translating it yields CASSVPSGVGETQYF.

The chain uses TRBV7-6 and TRBJ2-3; 8 bases map to TRBD1. This CDR3 spans 16 amino acids. Germline trimming cut 4 bases from V and 2 bases from J; bases unmatched to any gene: 8. Germline CDR1 reads SGHVS; CDR2 reads FNYEAQ. In nucleotides, the CDR3 is TGTGCCAGCAGCTCGGGGACAGGCTTAAACACAGATACGCAGTATTTT. This translates into CASSSGTGLNTDTQYF.

The rearrangement uses TRBV2 and TRBJ1-1; D is ambiguous. CDR1 and CDR2 (germline): SNHLY, FYNNEI. Trimming shortened V by 3 bases and J by 1 base, and 9 bases separated the two germline ends. The CDR3 length is 14 residues. Here the CDR3 DNA reads TGTGCCAGCAGTGATCTGGTTTCGAACACTGAAGCTTTCTTT. It translates to CASSDLVSNTEAFF.

The J gene is TRBJ2-3, the V gene TRBV6-1; 7 bases match TRBD2. The V segment lost 4 bases and the J segment 2 bases; nucleotides outside the gene matches: 6. The CDR3 runs to 15 residues. Germline V CDR1 and CDR2: MNHNS, SASEGT. CDR3 loop: CASSGRGDSTDTQYF. The CDR3 bases are TGTGCCAGCAGTGGCCGGGGGGACTCCACAGATACGCAGTATTTT.

The rearrangement uses TRBV7-2 and TRBJ2-1; 9 bases are shared with TRBD1. The germline CDR1 and CDR2 sequences are SGHTA and FQGNSA. The V gene end was trimmed by 7 bases and the J gene end by 5 bases; junction bases not matched to a gene: 9. This CDR3 is built from 15 residues. The CDR3 region has the DNA TGTGCCAGCACCACAGGGGGCAGAGCAAACAATGAGCAGTTCTTC. It encodes CASTTGGRANNEQFF.

This chain connects TRBV30 to TRBJ1-6; tentatively, D is TRBD1 (5 bases). The V gene lost 3 bases and the J gene lost 6 bases, with 9 bases spanning the gap. The CDR3 length is 13 residues. Germline CDR1 and CDR2: GTSNPN and SVGIG (reference sequence). As DNA, the CDR3 is TGTGCCTGGAGCAGGGACGGTAATTCACCCCTCCACTTT. Translating it yields CAWSRDGNSPLHF.

V usage is TRBV9 and J usage is TRBJ1-6; D gene ambiguous. Germline-derived CDR1 and CDR2 are SGDLS and YYNGEE. The CDR3 length is 13 residues. V gave up 0 bases and J gave up 4 bases, with 2 bases separating them. CDR3 coding DNA: TGTGCCAGCAGCGTAGATTATAATTCACCCCTCCACTTT. Translation: CASSVDYNSPLHF.

The chain links TRBV6-5 to TRBJ2-7; D is uncertain. CDR3 length: 11 amino acids. Germline CDR1 is MNHEY and CDR2 is SVGAGI. Trimming removed 7 bases at V and 5 bases at J, with 9 bases between. The CDR3 sequence is CASTRLHEQYF. The CDR3 DNA follows: TGTGCCAGCACGAGACTCCACGAGCAGTACTTC.

The chain uses TRBV5-6 and TRBJ2-3, with a tentative D call TRBD2 (6 bases). The CDR3 runs to 19 residues. V was trimmed by 4 bases and J by 0 bases, leaving 24 bases between them. Germline lookup yields CDR1 SGHDT and CDR2 YYEEEE. The CDR3 DNA reads TGTGCCAGCAGCACTATCACGGTAGCGGAGACCTATAGCACAGATACGCAGTATTTT. This codes for CASSTITVAETYSTDTQYF.

This clone was counted only a few times. CDR3 in DNA: TGCGCCAGCACACAAAAGCCAGGGGGCCTATACCAGCCCCAGCATTTT. Translation gives CASTQKPGGLYQPQHF. This rearrangement joins TRBV10-1 to TRBJ1-5, with 8 bases matching TRBD1. Germline values: CDR1 WNHNN, CDR2 SYGVQD (reference sequence). The CDR3 sequence is 16 residues long. After removal of 7 bases from V and 7 bases from J, the junction contained 15 bases not matched to a gene.

This clone appeared a few times. The V call is TRBV5-6, the J call TRBJ1-5; 7 bases are shared with TRBD1. Germline V gene sequence: CDR1 SGHDT, CDR2 YYEEEE. With V trimmed by 1 base and J by 7 bases, 17 bases remained unmatched. CDR3 size: 18 residues. The CDR3 sequence is CASSLSRGRGPREQPQHF. The CDR3 DNA sequence: TGTGCCAGCAGCTTGAGTCGTGGAAGGGGGCCGCGGGAACAGCCCCAGCATTTT.

Only one count was recorded for this clone. This sequence joins TRBV6-1 and TRBJ2-5; D might be TRBD1 (6 bases). The J call may be mistaken, given a closer DNA end match to TRBJ2-7. The CDR3 is made up of 14 amino acids. Germline V CDR1 and CDR2: MNHNS, SASEGT. The CDR3 DNA sequence: TGTGCCAGCAGGCCCGCAGGGGCCCTCTACGAGCAGTACTTC. It yields the protein CASRPAGALYEQYF.

The chain links TRBV19 to TRBJ1-1; no clear D gene. The CDR3 contains 12 residues. V lost 3 bases, J lost 3 bases, and 5 bases lay in between. Per germline, CDR1 LNHDA and CDR2 SQIVND (reference sequence). The DNA for the CDR3 is TGTGCCAGTAGTATCGAATACACTGAAGCTTTCTTT. Amino acids: CASSIEYTEAFF.

The chain carries TRBV4-2 and TRBJ1-3; D uncertain. This CDR3 has 15 amino acids. V was trimmed by 4 bases and J by 0 bases, leaving 10 bases between them. Germline CDR1 LGHNA, CDR2 YNFKEQ. CDR3 bases: TGTGCCAGCAGCCTGGACGTGAGCTCTGGAAACACCATATATTTT. The encoded protein is CASSLDVSSGNTIYF.

This chain uses TRBV7-2 with TRBJ2-3, with a possible D match to TRBD2 (6 bases). V gave up 3 bases and J gave up 4 bases, with 8 bases separating them. Germline assignment: CDR1 SGHTA and CDR2 FQGNSA. This CDR3 region has 13 residues. In nucleotides, the CDR3 is TGTGCCAGCAGCTTCGGAGGGCCAGATACGCAGTATTTT. Its protein product is CASSFGGPDTQYF.

The CDR3 sequence: CASSRGSSSYGYTF. The DNA of the CDR3 is TGTGCCAGCAGCCGGGGTTCCTCCTCCTATGGCTACACCTTC. The V gene is TRBV28, the J gene TRBJ1-2; D unclear. The CDR3 consists of 14 residues. The V gene's germline CDR1 is MDHEN and CDR2 SYDVKM. V was pared by 6 bases and J by 4 bases, with 15 bases between.

This clone was counted once. This CDR3 reads CASSSGGSDSNQPQHF. CDR3 DNA sequence: TGTGCCAGCAGTTCAGGGGGTTCAGATAGCAATCAGCCCCAGCATTTT. The chain recombines TRBV28 with TRBJ1-5; 7 bases map to TRBD1. The CDR3 spans 16 residues. From germline, CDR1 is MDHEN and CDR2 SYDVKM. With V trimmed by 4 bases and J by 0 bases, 6 bases remained unmatched. The full variable domain, its missing parts supplied by reference TRBV28 and TRBJ1-5, is DVKVTQSSRYLVKRTGEKVFLECVQDMDHENMFWYRQDPGLGLRLIYFSYDVKMKEKGDIPEGYSVSREKKERFSLILESASTNQTSMYLCASSSGGSDSNQPQHFGDGTRLSIL.

This clone was counted a few times. This chain links TRBV5-1 with TRBJ2-7; 13 nucleotides match TRBD2. Germline loops: CDR1 SGHRS, CDR2 YFSETQ. This CDR3 contains 15 residues. With V trimmed by 3 bases and J by 4 bases, 4 bases remained unmatched. CDR3 protein: CASSWGLAGTYEQYF. In DNA, the CDR3 is TGCGCCAGCAGCTGGGGACTAGCGGGGACTTACGAGCAGTACTTC.

The chain is built from TRBV9 and TRBJ2-1; 8 bases map to TRBD2. Germline loops: CDR1 SGDLS, CDR2 YYNGEE. The CDR3 sequence is 15 residues long. V shed 4 bases, J shed 5 bases, and the junction held 8 bases outside the gene matches. The CDR3 DNA reads TGTGCCAGCAGCAGAAGCGGGGGCCATAACAATGAGCAGTTCTTC. Translated: CASSRSGGHNNEQFF. Full variable domain (remainder filled in from reference TRBV9 and TRBJ2-1): DSGVTQTPKHLITATGQRVTLRCSPRSGDLSVYWYQQSLDQGLQFLIQYYNGEERAKGNILERFSAQQFPDLHSELNLSSLELGDSALYFCASSRSGGHNNEQFFGPGTRLTVL.

Points on this clone: The junction departs from the called germline gene at one end, perhaps through a read error. This chain links TRBV2 with TRBJ1-5; possible D gene TRBD1, 5 bases. The CDR3 spans 13 residues. From germline, CDR1 is SNHLY and CDR2 FYNNEI. The chain's CDR3 is CASRGDSNQPRHF. The DNA of the CDR3 is TGTGCCAGCAGGGGGGATAGCAATCAGCCCCGGCATTTT.

This clone was seen once. This chain uses TRBV2 with TRBJ2-3, with 12 bases matching TRBD2. Germline CDR1 SNHLY, CDR2 FYNNEI. V lost 4 bases, J lost 6 bases, and 2 bases stayed unmatched. The CDR3 runs to 14 residues. The CDR3: CASSGGTSGDTQYF. In nucleotides, the CDR3 is TGTGCCAGCAGTGGGGGGACTAGCGGGGATACGCAGTATTTT.

The chain employs TRBV27 and TRBJ2-3; 7 bases line up with TRBD1. CDR3 length equals 15 residues. Trimming removed 5 bases from V and 3 bases from J; junction bases left unmatched: 8. Germline V lookup: CDR1 MNHEY, CDR2 SMNVEV (reference sequence). This CDR3 is CASSLYQGVTDTQYF. For the CDR3, the DNA is TGTGCCAGCAGTCTATATCAGGGGGTAACAGATACGCAGTATTTT.

V gene TRBV6-6 combines with J gene TRBJ1-4; a possible D gene is TRBD1 (6 bases). Germline assignment: CDR1 MNHNY and CDR2 SVGAGI (reference sequence). CDR3 length: 15 amino acids. V was cut by 7 bases and J by 5 bases, with 17 bases left in between. CDR3 in DNA: TGTGCCAGCACCCAGCAGGGGCAGAAAAATGAAAAACTGTTTTTT. Its protein is CASTQQGQKNEKLFF.

This sequence joins TRBV30 and TRBJ2-2; D remains unclear. This CDR3 region has 11 residues. CDR1 is GTSNPN and CDR2 is SVGIG in the germline V gene (reference sequence). The V end was cut by 2 bases, the J end by 6 bases, with 4 bases between. The CDR3 loop is CAWSNSGELFF. The CDR3 nucleotides are TGTGCCTGGAGTAATTCCGGGGAGCTGTTTTTT.

This clone came up once. V gene TRBV5-1 combines with J gene TRBJ2-7; 12 nucleotides line up with TRBD2. The length of the CDR3 is 17 residues. With 4 bases clipped from V and 2 bases from J, the junction kept 10 bases outside the gene matches. CDR1 and CDR2 (germline): SGHRS, YFSETQ. The CDR3 DNA follows: TGCGCCAGCAGCCTCCGTGCTAGCGGGGGGGCGGCCTACGAGCAGTACGTC. Amino acids: CASSLRASGGAAYEQYV.